This T cell receptor (beta chain) was sequenced for a study of shared clonotypes between healthy human individuals. With V trimmed by 4 bases and J by 3 bases, 6 bases remained unmatched. Germline assignment: CDR1 SGDLS and CDR2 YYNGEE. The CDR3 is 14 amino acids. Positively selected for CCR7, the CD45RO-negative cells used as naive CD8 cells excluded terminally differentiated effector memory CD45RA+ cells. Libraries were prepared by immunoSEQ multiplex PCR; TCRdb keeps only in-frame clonotypes and omits some of them. The sample has some 600,000 clones, 95% to 96% seen once. Study conclusions and caveats: Sequencing depth was a factor that was expected to affect clonotype sharing among donors. Several donors held about 5.1% of naive CD4 clonotypes in common. Sampling used blood alone; tissue repertoires probably differ.

On this clone: What it recognizes is unknown.

The chain couples TRBV9 to TRBJ2-7; 8 nucleotides match TRBD2. The sequence came from a woman in her twenties or thirties in good health. The sequenced sample consisted of naive CD8+ T cells sorted from blood. The CDR3 DNA reads TGTGCCAGCAGCTCGGGGACTAGGAACTACGAGCAGTACTTC. Protein sequence: CASSSGTRNYEQYF.